This T cell receptor (beta chain) comes out of a study of cytomegalovirus exposure and HLA in healthy donors. Note on this clone: Its cognate antigen is unknown.

Study outcomes and limitations: Some TCR beta chains (over 150 of them) were listed as cytomegalovirus-associated. Several top significant clusters appeared, in a later analysis, to be linked to common viral pathogens.

The germline gives CDR1 SGHRS, CDR2 YFSETQ. This CDR3 contains 17 residues. Trimming left V 2 bases short and J 1 base short, with 19 bases between. Amplification used 60 Vbeta primers and 13 Jbeta primers. Assay used: immunoSEQ multiplex PCR; TCRdb lists only in-frame clones, some missing. Seen here are some 190,000 clones, around 90% observed once, and the top ten hold around 0.99%. The J gene is TRBJ2-7, the V gene TRBV5-1, with D possibly matching TRBD2 (6 bases). This clonotype originated in a boy aged 2 to 10 in good health and CMV-seronegative. Sequencing was performed on PBMCs. The CDR3 DNA follows: TGCGCCAGCAGCTTATCTAGACTCAAGGGACTTTCCTACGAGCAGTACTTC. Its translation: CASSLSRLKGLSYEQYF.